This is a list of T cell receptor beta chains from one sample in a study of Ad26.COV2.S vaccination and SARS-CoV-2 variants. Profiling relied on immunoSEQ multiplex PCR, and the TCRdb table lists in-frame clones only, not all of them. This sample has roughly 350,000 clones, with about 88% found just once. Sequenced material: peripheral blood, taken in a trial of Ad26.COV2.S vaccine versus placebo. The receptors were gathered from a person aged 18-60 years who received the Ad26.COV2.S COVID-19 vaccine or a placebo. The CDR3 runs from the conserved cysteine through the conserved F or W.

j_gene,v_gene,CDR3aa
TRBJ2-7,TRBV9,CASSVELGLTYEQYF
TRBJ1-5,TRBV5-5,CASSPRQGAGNQPQHF
TRBJ1-5,TRBV4-3,CASSLGTNNNQPQHF
TRBJ2-7,TRBV2,CASSRDRGREQYF
TRBJ2-7,TRBV5-4,CASSSRHEQYF
TRBJ1-2,TRBV6-5,CASRLTGGSYGYTF
TRBJ2-7,TRBV27,CASSYSNSYEQYF
TRBJ2-7,TRBV11-2,CASSLGAGTGGYEQYF
TRBJ2-5,TRBV5-4,CASSSLKEETQYF
TRBJ1-2,TRBV6-6,CASSYSGYTF
TRBJ1-2,TRBV5-4,CASSSRGQNGYTF
TRBJ1-4,TRBV28,CASRSPHEKLFF
TRBJ2-3,TRBV7-2,CASRPTSVTQYF
TRBJ1-1,TRBV19,CASSITRGTANTEAFF
TRBJ2-2,TRBV13,CASSPGTGGAMTGELFF
TRBJ2-3,TRBV28,CASSDPSGRAGDTQYF
TRBJ1-1,TRBV9,CASSVEVGGTEAFF
TRBJ2-3,TRBV6-4,CASSEFFVGGTDTQYF
TRBJ2-7,TRBV27,CASSSNGRLSSYEQYF
TRBJ1-4,TRBV6-5,CASRSLTTNEKLFF
TRBJ1-6,TRBV5-1,CASSYGAGDNSPLHF
TRBJ1-3,TRBV29-1,CSVSEGGAGNTIYF
TRBJ2-6,TRBV10-3,CAIRAQGADSGANVLTF
TRBJ1-3,TRBV7-3,CASSAGFGNTIYF
TRBJ2-5,TRBV5-1,CASSLALPGQGRTETQYF
TRBJ1-2,TRBV6-5,CASSRDGQFSPTF
TRBJ2-7,TRBV7-2,CASSIQGNLVNEQYF
TRBJ1-1,TRBV6-5,CASNINRVLNTEAFF
TRBJ2-2,TRBV4-1,CASSQSGRNTGELFF
TRBJ2-1,TRBV5-1,CASSWDRGPYNEQFF
TRBJ2-5,TRBV5-6,CASSSTGQGGETQYF
TRBJ2-1,TRBV7-9,CASSSSGTPKRNYNEQFF
TRBJ1-2,TRBV2,CASNRDRDGYTF
TRBJ2-7,TRBV6-5,CASSYSSRTSYEQYF
TRBJ2-3,TRBV18,CASSPPDSGASTDTQYF
TRBJ2-7,TRBV7-3,CASSLSGVSSYEQYF
TRBJ2-3,TRBV5-1,CASSLTWSARGTDTQYF
TRBJ1-2,TRBV5-1,CASSLGTALGYTF
TRBJ1-1,TRBV6-2/TRBV6-3,CASSYSIRQVEAFF
TRBJ2-2,TRBV7-2,CASSLGGGQVTGELFF
TRBJ1-5,TRBV7-8,CASSLGQGPNQPQHF